These T cell receptor beta chains were read from a single sample in a study of blood T cell repertoires in COVID-19. Only in-frame clones appear in the TCRdb table, and some are missing; sequencing was by immunoSEQ multiplex PCR. The repertoire holds a few hundred thousand clones, about 88% seen once, with about 7.6% in the top ten. The sample comprised peripheral blood. The receptors come from a woman in her 70s with active or convalescent COVID-19. The CDR3 runs from the conserved cysteine through the conserved F or W. A D gene is named only where the DNA matches it firmly. For some rows the clone size is stated as once, few or many, or as a class when expanded; others skip it.

v_call	cdr3_length	clone_size	d_call	j_call	cdr3_nt	cdr3_aa
TRBV6-5	12	.	.	TRBJ2-6	TGTGCCATTAGGGAGCTTGGCAACGTCCTGACTTTC	CAIRELGNVLTF
TRBV6-6	16	.	TRBD1	TRBJ1-1	TGTGCCAGCAGTTACCTCGAGACAGGGAAGAACACTGAAGCTTTCTTT	CASSYLETGKNTEAFF
TRBV5-1	15	.	TRBD1	TRBJ2-2	TGCGCCAGCAGCCCCCCGGCAGGGGGCGTCGGGGAGCTGTTTTTT	CASSPPAGGVGELFF
TRBV7-9	19	.	.	TRBJ1-6	TGTGCCAGCAGCTTTAACCCACAGTCGGTGAGCTCCTATAATTCACCCCTCCACTTT	CASSFNPQSVSSYNSPLHF
TRBV6-5	13	.	.	TRBJ1-4	TGTGCCAGCACCCCTAACGGTAATGAAAAACTGTTTTTT	CASTPNGNEKLFF
TRBV28	14	few	TRBD1	TRBJ1-2	TGTGCCAGCATTCCACAGGGGGTGTCTAATGGCTACACCTTC	CASIPQGVSNGYTF
TRBV2	18	.	TRBD2	TRBJ2-5	TGTGCCAGCAGTGAAGCGTGGGGACTAGCGGGGGGGCAAGAGACCCAGTACTTC	CASSEAWGLAGGQETQYF
TRBV6-6	13	few	.	TRBJ1-5	TGTGCCAGCCAAGGGGATAGCAATCAGCCCCAGCATTTT	CASQGDSNQPQHF
TRBV19	14	.	.	TRBJ2-3	TGTGCCAGTAGCATGAGGGCCTCGGTTGCTACGCAGTATTTT	CASSMRASVATQYF
TRBV5-1	14	.	TRBD1	TRBJ1-1	TGCGCCAGCAGCTCCGGACAGGGTGGCACTGAAGCTTTCTTT	CASSSGQGGTEAFF
TRBV19	15	once	TRBD1	TRBJ1-5	TGTGCCAGTAGAGACCCGGGACAGGGCCCTCGGTCCCAGCATTTT	CASRDPGQGPRSQHF
TRBV7-9	14	.	.	TRBJ1-5	TGTGCCAGCAGCTTAGGGGGGGGGCATCAGCCCCAGCATTTT	CASSLGGGHQPQHF
TRBV7-2	15	.	.	TRBJ1-5	TGTGCCAGCAGCTTGGGAACGACAGTCAATCAGCCCCAGCATTTT	CASSLGTTVNQPQHF
TRBV3-1/TRBV3-2	11	once	.	TRBJ1-1	TGTGCCAGCAGCCAAGAGAGGTCGGCTTTCTTT	CASSQERSAFF
TRBV6-2/TRBV6-3	11	few	.	TRBJ1-1	TGTGCCAGCAGTTCCCGGGAACTAGCTTTCTTT	CASSSRELAFF
TRBV12-3/TRBV12-4	12	.	.	TRBJ1-2	TGTGCCAGCAGTGCCGGTATATGGGGCTACACCTTC	CASSAGIWGYTF
TRBV19	16	once	.	TRBJ1-6	TGTGCCAGTAGAGGAGGGGGGGCGCGCAGGAATTCACCCCTCCACTTT	CASRGGGARRNSPLHF
TRBV7-2	14	.	TRBD1	TRBJ2-7	TGTGCCAGCAGCTTAACCAGGGGGCCGGGCGAGCAGTACTTC	CASSLTRGPGEQYF
TRBV7-8	10	.	.	TRBJ1-1	TGTGCCAGCAGTACAGTTGAAGCTTTCTTT	CASSTVEAFF
TRBV18	15	.	TRBD1	TRBJ2-7	TGTGCCAGCTCACACGCGGGACAGGGGTTGTACGAGCAGTACTTC	CASSHAGQGLYEQYF
TRBV19	16	few	TRBD1	TRBJ1-1	TGTGCCAGTAGTAGACGGGACAGGGCGGGGAACACTGAAGCTTTCTTT	CASSRRDRAGNTEAFF
TRBV24-1	15	.	.	TRBJ2-7	TGTGCCACCCCGAACAGGGGAGGTCAGGACTACGAGCAGTACTTC	CATPNRGGQDYEQYF
TRBV10-2	15	.	.	TRBJ1-1	TGCGCCAGCAGTGATTGGACCGCTCTGGGAGGAAAAGCTTTCTTT	CASSDWTALGGKAFF
TRBV24-1	15	.	TRBD1	TRBJ1-4	TGTGCCACCAGTGATCCGGACAGGGTAGGCGAAAAACTGTTTTTT	CATSDPDRVGEKLFF